This T cell receptor beta chain was found in a study of cytomegalovirus exposure and HLA in healthy donors. PCR was performed using 60 Vbeta and 13 Jbeta primers. TCRdb keeps only in-frame clones here, not all; method: immunoSEQ multiplex PCR. The sample yields more than 100,000 clones, 60% to 80% seen once. With regard to this clone: Its matching antigen is unknown.

Germline V CDR1 and CDR2: GTSNPN, SVGIG (reference sequence). Trimming took off 3 bases at V and 9 bases at J, with 29 bases between the two ends. This CDR3 comprises 17 residues. General study points: Later on, an analysis showed TCR association rates differing by HLA locus, with DRB1 the most and HLA-C the fewest. Among CMV-associated TCR beta chains, most appeared HLA-restricted in a later analysis.

Sequencing input: PBMCs. The rearrangement links TRBV30 to TRBJ1-1; D unresolved. The receptor was derived from a man in his fifties or sixties in good health and CMV-seropositive. CDR3 loop: CAWRHTRPTWTSGQAFF. CDR3 coding DNA: TGTGCCTGGAGACACACTCGGCCCACATGGACGAGCGGTCAAGCTTTCTTT.